The 28 T cell receptor beta chains below come from one sample, sequenced in a study of identical twins (dated by TCRdb to the mid-2010s). Library prep was done by 5' RACE. Sequencing instrument: Illumina HiSeq 2000. Using fastp trimming at Q25 and MiXCR clonotype assembly, TCRdb reanalyzed the public sequencing data and kept in-frame beta chains. Entries that share a CDR3 protein sequence are merged under the most common genes and DNA. This sample holds about 450,000 distinct CDR3 sequences; 18% were observed only once. The ten biggest clones cover around 12% of the sample. The source material was naive T cells sorted from blood. Reading the label with the study, this specimen's cell subset or site is: cells isolated with a human naive T-cell isolation kit. These receptors were taken from a man in his fifties in good health.

This chain uses TRBV29-1 with TRBJ2-1, with TRBD1 matching 8 bases. V shed 5 bases and J 8 bases; nucleotides not matched to a gene: 11. The CDR3 contains 14 residues. CDR1 is SQVTM and CDR2 is ANQGSEA in the germline V gene. The CDR3 sequence: CSVRDRQGKDEQFF. The DNA of the CDR3 is TGCAGCGTTCGGGACAGGCAGGGAAAGGATGAGCAGTTCTTC.

The V gene is TRBV6-5, the J gene TRBJ2-1, with D tentatively TRBD1 or TRBD2 (5 bases each). Per germline, CDR1 MNHEY and CDR2 SVGAGI. This CDR3 spans 18 amino acids. V was trimmed by 0 bases and J by 4 bases, leaving 19 bases between them. This CDR3 is CASSYSFLRGRGYNEQFF. Here the CDR3 DNA reads TGTGCCAGCAGTTACTCGTTCTTGAGGGGCCGCGGGTACAATGAGCAGTTCTTC.

In this sample, this clonotype turned up many times. The rearrangement joins TRBV9 to TRBJ1-1; tentative D call: TRBD1 (5 bases). Deletions cut 0 bases from V and 2 bases from J, with 8 bases between. From germline, CDR1 is SGDLS and CDR2 YYNGEE. The CDR3 sequence is 14 residues long. The CDR3 spells CASSVGRGNTEAFF. CDR3 nucleotides: TGTGCCAGCAGCGTAGGAAGGGGTAACACTGAAGCTTTCTTT.

CDR3 amino acids: CSARGLAGHTGELFF. The CDR3 nucleotides read TGCAGCGCTAGAGGGCTAGCGGGACACACCGGGGAGCTGTTTTTT. The chain joins TRBV29-1 to TRBJ2-2; 9 bases line up with TRBD2. V gave up 7 bases and J gave up 3 bases; unmatched junction bases: 9. From germline, CDR1 is SQVTM and CDR2 ANQGSEA. CDR3 length: 15 amino acids.

The V gene is TRBV5-1, the J gene TRBJ1-6; D gene ambiguous. The CDR3 covers 15 residues. The V gene's germline CDR1 is SGHRS and CDR2 YFSETQ. Trimming removed 4 bases from V and 10 bases from J, with 18 bases in between. CDR3 protein: CASSPDTLGGSPLHF. CDR3 nucleotides: TGCGCCAGCAGCCCAGACACCCTGGGTGGATCACCCCTCCACTTT.

This chain connects TRBV20-1 to TRBJ2-7; 10 bases match TRBD2. The CDR3 is 18 amino acids. Trimming at V came to 1 base and at J to 2 bases, leaving 14 bases not matched to a gene. From germline, CDR1 is DFQATT and CDR2 SNEGSKA (reference sequence). Here the CDR3 DNA reads TGCAGTGCTAGAGTGGATAGCGGGAGGATGGCATCCCCCTACGAGCAGTACTTC. Translating gives CSARVDSGRMASPYEQYF.

This clonotype was found a few times. This sequence joins TRBV20-1 and TRBJ2-2; 12 nucleotides line up with TRBD2. CDR3 size: 16 residues. The V gene's germline CDR1 is DFQATT and CDR2 SNEGSKA (reference sequence). V dropped 2 bases and J dropped 1; count of bases not matched to a gene: 2. The CDR3 DNA reads as TGCAGTGCTAGACTAGCGGGGGGGTGGAACACCGGGGAGCTGTTTTTT. Translating it yields CSARLAGGWNTGELFF.

In this sample, this clonotype turned up a few times. The chain links TRBV12-3 or TRBV12-4 to TRBJ1-5; 8 bases agree with TRBD1. V lost 6 bases to trimming and J lost 2 bases; unmatched junction nucleotides: 3. There are 14 residues in the CDR3. CDR3 coding DNA: TGTGCCAGCAGCAAGACAGGGGGCAATCAGCCCCAGCATTTT. As protein: CASSKTGGNQPQHF.

The rearrangement links TRBV11-1 to TRBJ2-1, with 10 nucleotides matching TRBD2. This CDR3 is 20 amino acids long. The ends lost 5 bases at V and 5 bases at J; junction bases unmatched: 21. In germline, CDR1 is SGHAT, CDR2 FQDESV (reference sequence). The CDR3 region has the DNA TGTGCCAGCAGCCCGGGTTTAGCGGGGGGCCAGAGAGTGGCACACAATGAGCAGTTCTTC. This encodes CASSPGLAGGQRVAHNEQFF.

J is TRBJ1-5 and V is TRBV12-3 or TRBV12-4, with a weak D call TRBD1 (5 bases). Deletions cut 5 bases from V and 1 base from J, with 9 bases between. This CDR3 has 14 residues. CDR3 DNA: TGTGCCAGCAGTGCAGGGCTCAGCAATCAGCCCCAGCATTTT. It is translated as CASSAGLSNQPQHF.

Only one count was recorded for this clonotype. The genes are TRBV6-1 and TRBJ2-3, with D maybe TRBD2 (6 bases). Germline assignment: CDR1 MNHNS and CDR2 SASEGT. This CDR3 has 13 amino acids. Trimming cost V 4 bases and J 2 bases, with 7 bases left between them. This chain's CDR3 is CASSGGITDTQYF. CDR3 coding DNA: TGTGCCAGCAGTGGCGGGATCACAGATACGCAGTATTTT.

The chain couples TRBV28 to TRBJ1-3; unclear D gene. The V end lost 3 bases, the J end lost 6 bases, and 6 bases lay between the germline ends. The CDR3 totals 12 residues. Looked up from germline, CDR1 is MDHEN and CDR2 is SYDVKM. CDR3 loop: CASSFGVNTIYF. The CDR3, as DNA: TGTGCCAGCAGTTTCGGCGTAAACACCATATATTTT. The complete variable domain, with remaining parts taken from reference TRBV28 and TRBJ1-3, reads DVKVTQSSRYLVKRTGEKVFLECVQDMDHENMFWYRQDPGLGLRLIYFSYDVKMKEKGDIPEGYSVSREKKERFSLILESASTNQTSMYLCASSFGVNTIYFGEGSWLTVV.

This clonotype was counted a few times. This chain joins TRBV2 and TRBJ2-5; D is possibly TRBD2 (5 bases). The CDR3 extends over 14 amino acids. V was pared by 4 bases and J by 3 bases, with 12 bases between. Germline CDR1 is SNHLY and CDR2 is FYNNEI. The chain's CDR3 is CASSAGVPKETQYF. In DNA, the CDR3 is TGTGCCAGCAGTGCCGGGGTTCCCAAAGAGACCCAGTACTTC.

This clonotype was recorded many times. The CDR3 protein is CASSPRLAGVIQETQYF. The CDR3 region has the DNA TGTGCCAGCAGCCCCCGACTAGCGGGGGTAATCCAAGAGACCCAGTACTTC. This sequence joins TRBV11-2 and TRBJ2-5; 12 bases are shared with TRBD2. Germline CDR1 and CDR2: SGHAT and FQNNGV. CDR3 size: 17 residues. J was trimmed by 1 base and V by 5 bases; bases with no gene match: 8.

This clonotype has at least ten counts. This chain links TRBV7-3 with TRBJ1-1; D is possibly TRBD1 (5 bases). CDR1 SGHTA and CDR2 FQGTGA come from the germline V gene. CDR3 length: 13 residues. Trimming left V 2 bases short and J 10 bases short, with 14 bases between. CDR3 nucleotides: TGTGCCAGCAGCTTATCGGCTGGGGCGCTAGCTTTCTTT. It translates to CASSLSAGALAFF.

This chain connects TRBV25-1 to TRBJ1-2, with TRBD1 as a possible D gene (5 bases). CDR3 length: 13 residues. Trimming cost V 1 base and J 6 bases, with 9 bases left between them. CDR1 is MGHDK and CDR2 is SYGVNS in the germline V gene. The CDR3 loop reads CASSESRVHGYTF. CDR3 sequence (DNA): TGTGCCAGCAGTGAATCCAGGGTCCATGGCTACACCTTC.

This clonotype was recorded many times. This chain links TRBV12-3 or TRBV12-4 with TRBJ2-1, with a tentative D call TRBD2 (6 bases). With 3 bases removed from V and 8 bases from J, the gap between germline ends came to 17 bases. This CDR3 has 15 amino acids. CDR3 nucleotides: TGTGCCAGCAGTTTTAACCTAGGAGGGTTCCATGAGCAGTTCTTC. This encodes CASSFNLGGFHEQFF.

V is TRBV4-3 and J is TRBJ2-7; TRBD2 agrees at 12 bases. The junction had 8 bases not matched to a gene; V was cut back by 3 bases and J by 5 bases. The CDR3 has 16 residues. Germline values: CDR1 LGHNA, CDR2 YSLEER. In nucleotides, the CDR3 is TGCGCCAGCAGCCAGGCCCTAGCGGGAGGGGGCCACGAGCAGTACTTC. Its protein product is CASSQALAGGGHEQYF.

This clonotype was picked up a small number of times. The rearrangement links TRBV28 to TRBJ2-7, with no clear D. The V end was cut by 6 bases, the J end by 5 bases, with 8 bases between. Germline V lookup: CDR1 MDHEN, CDR2 SYDVKM. The CDR3 has 11 amino acids. In nucleotides, the CDR3 is TGTGCCAGCAGAAATCGCCACGAGCAGTACTTC. Translated, it gives CASRNRHEQYF.

This clonotype was recorded many times. This chain links TRBV2 with TRBJ1-5; a possible D gene is TRBD1 (5 bases). V lost 6 bases to trimming and J lost 1 base, with 10 bases between them. The CDR3 is 14 amino acids. In germline, CDR1 is SNHLY, CDR2 FYNNEI. The CDR3: CASRQGWSNQPQHF. The CDR3 nucleotides are TGTGCCAGCAGGCAGGGATGGAGCAATCAGCCCCAGCATTTT.

The chain carries TRBV5-1 and TRBJ2-3; 9 positions match TRBD2. This CDR3 has 15 amino acids. Trimming took 3 bases from V and 3 from J; bases not matched to a gene: 5. Germline lookup yields CDR1 SGHRS and CDR2 YFSETQ. CDR3 protein: CASSYSGGYTDTQYF. The CDR3 coding sequence is TGCGCCAGCAGCTATAGCGGGGGCTATACAGATACGCAGTATTTT.

This clonotype was observed a single time. The V gene is TRBV7-8, the J gene TRBJ2-1, with 9 bases that match TRBD2. Germline trimming cut 2 bases from V and 8 bases from J; bases unmatched to any gene: 4. Germline V lookup: CDR1 SGHVS, CDR2 FQNEAQ. The CDR3 spans 14 residues. The CDR3 loop is CASSLYSGSYEQFF. For the CDR3, the DNA is TGTGCCAGCAGCTTATATAGCGGGAGCTATGAGCAGTTCTTC.

This clonotype was seen repeatedly, ten times or more. The V gene is TRBV28, the J gene TRBJ2-7; 9 positions agree with TRBD1. CDR1 is MDHEN, CDR2 SYDVKM, per germline. The J segment lost 7 bases and the V segment lost 6 bases, leaving 7 bases of the junction unmatched. This CDR3 region has 13 residues. This chain's CDR3 is CASRPQGAREQYF. CDR3 coding DNA: TGTGCCAGCAGACCACAGGGGGCGCGAGAGCAGTACTTC.

The table lists this clonotype with many counts. This chain links TRBV5-1 with TRBJ2-2; no clear D gene. The CDR3 consists of 15 residues. V was trimmed by 1 base and J by 1 base, leaving 8 bases between them. Germline-derived CDR1 and CDR2 are SGHRS and YFSETQ. CDR3 sequence reads: CASSLRDLNTGELFF. DNA of the CDR3: TGCGCCAGCAGCTTGCGCGACTTGAACACCGGGGAGCTGTTTTTT. Combining the CDR3 with reference TRBV5-1 and TRBJ2-2 gives the whole variable domain KAGVTQTPRYLIKTRGQQVTLSCSPISGHRSVSWYQQTPGQGLQFLFEYFSETQRNKGNFPGRFSGRQFSNSRSEMNVSTLELGDSALYLCASSLRDLNTGELFFGEGSRLTVL.

J is TRBJ2-1 and V is TRBV19; the D is unclear. Germline V gives CDR1 LNHDA, CDR2 SQIVND (reference sequence). The CDR3 has 17 amino acids. Deletions cut 2 bases from V and 8 bases from J, with 22 bases between. The CDR3: CASSISRRSGLRYEQFF. The CDR3 nucleotides read TGTGCCAGTAGTATAAGCCGTAGGAGTGGGTTGCGATATGAGCAGTTCTTC.

The table lists this clonotype with many counts. The rearrangement uses TRBV6-5 and TRBJ1-6; D not certain. Germline V lookup: CDR1 MNHEY, CDR2 SVGAGI. V was shortened by 4 bases and J by 8 bases, with 6 bases between the two germline ends. The CDR3 length is 12 residues. As DNA, the CDR3 is TGTGCCAGCAGTTTAGGAGATTCACCCCTCCACTTT. It translates to CASSLGDSPLHF.

Only a few counts were recorded for this clonotype. The chain links TRBV20-1 to TRBJ2-7; D might be TRBD1 (5 bases). Trimming shortened V by 5 bases and J by 2 bases, and 10 bases separated the two germline ends. This CDR3 region has 12 residues. CDR1 DFQATT and CDR2 SNEGSKA come from the germline V gene (reference sequence). The chain's CDR3 is CSARRVPYEQYF. The CDR3 DNA reads as TGCAGTGCTCGCAGGGTACCCTACGAGCAGTACTTC.

Only a few counts were recorded for this clonotype. V and J are TRBV5-1 and TRBJ2-7; TRBD1 is a possible D gene (5 bases). The germline V gene encodes CDR1 SGHRS and CDR2 YFSETQ. This CDR3 has 12 residues. The germline V and J ends were trimmed by 4 bases and 6 bases, with 11 bases remaining between them. The chain's CDR3 is CASSKGSGEQYF. CDR3 coding DNA: TGCGCCAGCAGCAAGGGGTCTGGCGAGCAGTACTTC.